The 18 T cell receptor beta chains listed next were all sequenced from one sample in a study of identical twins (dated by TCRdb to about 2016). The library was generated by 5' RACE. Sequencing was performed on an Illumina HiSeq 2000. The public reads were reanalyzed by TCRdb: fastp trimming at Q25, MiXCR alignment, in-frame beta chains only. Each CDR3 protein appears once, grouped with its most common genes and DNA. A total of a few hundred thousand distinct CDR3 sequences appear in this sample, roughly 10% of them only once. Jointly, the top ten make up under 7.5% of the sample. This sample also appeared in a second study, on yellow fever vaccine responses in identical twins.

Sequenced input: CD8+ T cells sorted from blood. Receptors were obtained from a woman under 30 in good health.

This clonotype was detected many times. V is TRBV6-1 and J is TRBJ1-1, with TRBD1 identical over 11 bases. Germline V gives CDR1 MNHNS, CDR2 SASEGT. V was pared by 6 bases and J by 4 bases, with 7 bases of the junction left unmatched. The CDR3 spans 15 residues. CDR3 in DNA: TGTGCCAGCAGCCATCCCGGGACAGGGGGCACTGAAGCTTTCTTT. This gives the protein CASSHPGTGGTEAFF.

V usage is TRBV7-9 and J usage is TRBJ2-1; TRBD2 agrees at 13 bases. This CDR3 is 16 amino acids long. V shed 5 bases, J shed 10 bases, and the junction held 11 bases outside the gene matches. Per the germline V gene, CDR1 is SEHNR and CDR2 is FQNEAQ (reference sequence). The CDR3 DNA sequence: TGTGCCAGCAGCCAAAAGGGGACTAGCGGGAAGTTAGAGCAGTTCTTC. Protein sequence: CASSQKGTSGKLEQFF.

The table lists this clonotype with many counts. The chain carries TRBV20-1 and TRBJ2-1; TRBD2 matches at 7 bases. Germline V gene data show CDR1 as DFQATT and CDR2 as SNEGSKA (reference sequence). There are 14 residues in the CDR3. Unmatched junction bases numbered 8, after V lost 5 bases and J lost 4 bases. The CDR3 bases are TGCAGTGCTTGGGAGGGCCTGGGGTACAATGAGCAGTTCTTC. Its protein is CSAWEGLGYNEQFF.

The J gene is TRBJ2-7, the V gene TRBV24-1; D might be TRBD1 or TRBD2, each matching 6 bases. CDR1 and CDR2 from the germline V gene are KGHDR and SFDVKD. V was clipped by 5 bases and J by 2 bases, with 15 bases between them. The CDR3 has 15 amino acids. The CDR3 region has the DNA TGTGCCACCAGTGGGGGGGCAGGGAGAACCTACGAGCAGTACTTC. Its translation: CATSGGAGRTYEQYF.

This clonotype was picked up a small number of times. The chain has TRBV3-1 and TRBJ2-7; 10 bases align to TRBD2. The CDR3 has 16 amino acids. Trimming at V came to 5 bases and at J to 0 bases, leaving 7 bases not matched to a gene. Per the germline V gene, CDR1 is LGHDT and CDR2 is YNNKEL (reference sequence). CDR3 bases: TGTGCCAGCAGCGAAATTAGCGGGGGGCCCTCCTACGAGCAGTACTTC. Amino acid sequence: CASSEISGGPSYEQYF.

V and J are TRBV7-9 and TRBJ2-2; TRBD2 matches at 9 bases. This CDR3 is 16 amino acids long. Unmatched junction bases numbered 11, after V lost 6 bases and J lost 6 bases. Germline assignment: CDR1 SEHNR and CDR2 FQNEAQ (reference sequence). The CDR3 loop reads CASRLRREGVAGELFF. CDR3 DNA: TGTGCCAGCAGGCTGCGGCGGGAGGGCGTCGCCGGGGAGCTGTTTTTT. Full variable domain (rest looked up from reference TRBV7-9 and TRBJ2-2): DTGVSQNPRHKITKRGQNVTFRCDPISEHNRLYWYRQTLGQGPEFLTYFQNEAQLEKSRLLSDRFSAERPKGSFSTLEIQRTEQGDSAMYLCASRLRREGVAGELFFGEGSRLTVL.

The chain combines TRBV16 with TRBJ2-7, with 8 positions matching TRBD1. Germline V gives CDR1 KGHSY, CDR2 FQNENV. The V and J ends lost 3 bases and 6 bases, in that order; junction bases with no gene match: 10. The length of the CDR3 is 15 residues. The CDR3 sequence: CASSHGQGRMIEQYF. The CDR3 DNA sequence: TGTGCCAGCAGCCACGGACAGGGACGTATGATCGAGCAGTACTTC.

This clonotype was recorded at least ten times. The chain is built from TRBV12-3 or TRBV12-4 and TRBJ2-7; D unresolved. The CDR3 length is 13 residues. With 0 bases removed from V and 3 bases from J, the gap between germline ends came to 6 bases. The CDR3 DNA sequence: TGTGCCAGCAGTTTAGCGCACTACTACGAGCAGTACTTC. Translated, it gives CASSLAHYYEQYF.

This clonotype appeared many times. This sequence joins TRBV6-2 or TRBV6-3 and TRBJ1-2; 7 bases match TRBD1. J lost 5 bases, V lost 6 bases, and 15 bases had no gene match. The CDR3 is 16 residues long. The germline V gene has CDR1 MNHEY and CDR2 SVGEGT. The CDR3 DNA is TGTGCCAGCAGGGAAACCCCGGGACAGTCCCTTTATGGCTACACCTTC. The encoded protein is CASRETPGQSLYGYTF.

Written as DNA, the CDR3 is TGCAGTGCCAGTGGGTGCTGTGGAGATACGCAGTATTTT. Translation: CSASGCCGDTQYF. The rearrangement links TRBV20-1 to TRBJ2-3; no clear D. The V gene lost 6 bases and the J gene lost 5 bases, with 15 bases spanning the gap. The germline gives CDR1 DFQATT, CDR2 SNEGSKA (reference sequence). The CDR3 covers 13 residues.

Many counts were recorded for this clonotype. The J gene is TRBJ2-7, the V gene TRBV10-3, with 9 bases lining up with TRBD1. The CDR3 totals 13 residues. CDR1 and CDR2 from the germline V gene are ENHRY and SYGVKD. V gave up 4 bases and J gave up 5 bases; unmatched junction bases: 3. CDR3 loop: CAISGGQGNEQYF. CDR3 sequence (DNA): TGTGCCATCAGTGGGGGACAGGGTAACGAGCAGTACTTC.

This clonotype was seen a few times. The CDR3 coding sequence is TGTGCCAGCAGTTTCGGGCAAACCAATGAAAAACTGTTTTTT. This gives the protein CASSFGQTNEKLFF. V usage is TRBV12-3 or TRBV12-4 and J usage is TRBJ1-4; D remains unclear. The CDR3 is made up of 14 amino acids. The ends were cut back, 3 bases at V and 5 bases at J, with 10 bases in the middle.

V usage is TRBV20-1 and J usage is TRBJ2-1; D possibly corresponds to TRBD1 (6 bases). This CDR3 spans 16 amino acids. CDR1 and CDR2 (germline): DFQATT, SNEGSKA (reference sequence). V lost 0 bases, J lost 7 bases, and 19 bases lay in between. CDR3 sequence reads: CSARDSEGQRGNEQFF. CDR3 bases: TGCAGTGCTAGAGATAGTGAGGGCCAAAGGGGGAATGAGCAGTTCTTC.

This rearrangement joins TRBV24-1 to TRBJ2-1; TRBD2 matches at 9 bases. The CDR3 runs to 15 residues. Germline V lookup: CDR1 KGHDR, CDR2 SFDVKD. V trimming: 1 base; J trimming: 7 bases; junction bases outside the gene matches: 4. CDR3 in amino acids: CATSDFLAGTNEQFF. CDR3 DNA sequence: TGTGCCACCAGTGATTTCCTAGCGGGAACGAATGAGCAGTTCTTC.

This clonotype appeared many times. This chain's CDR3 is CASTFSGSVNIQYF. The CDR3 bases are TGTGCCAGCACTTTTAGTGGGAGCGTAAACATTCAGTACTTC. The chain combines TRBV28 with TRBJ2-4; the D gene is possibly TRBD2 (5 bases). Germline-derived CDR1 and CDR2 are MDHEN and SYDVKM. The CDR3 consists of 14 residues. V gave up 7 bases and J gave up 6 bases, with 16 bases separating them.

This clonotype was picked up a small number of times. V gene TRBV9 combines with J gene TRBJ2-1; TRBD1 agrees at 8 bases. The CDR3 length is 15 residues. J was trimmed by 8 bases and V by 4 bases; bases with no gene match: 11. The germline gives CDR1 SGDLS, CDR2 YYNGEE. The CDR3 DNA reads TGTGCCAGCAGCCCAATCCGGACAGGGACGGATGAGCAGTTCTTC. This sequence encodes CASSPIRTGTDEQFF.

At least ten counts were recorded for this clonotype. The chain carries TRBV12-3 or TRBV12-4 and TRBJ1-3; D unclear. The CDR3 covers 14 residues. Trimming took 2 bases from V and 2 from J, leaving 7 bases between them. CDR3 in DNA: TGTGCCAGCAGTTTAACGGCTGCTGGAAACACCATATATTTT. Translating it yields CASSLTAAGNTIYF.

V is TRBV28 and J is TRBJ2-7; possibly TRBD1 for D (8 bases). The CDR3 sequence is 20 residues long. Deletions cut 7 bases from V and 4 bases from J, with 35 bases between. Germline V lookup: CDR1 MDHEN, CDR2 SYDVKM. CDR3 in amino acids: CASMTSWLTFSSGQGYEQYF. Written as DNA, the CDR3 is TGTGCCAGCATGACCTCTTGGCTGACTTTCTCTAGCGGACAGGGATACGAGCAGTACTTC. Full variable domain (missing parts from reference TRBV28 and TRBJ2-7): DVKVTQSSRYLVKRTGEKVFLECVQDMDHENMFWYRQDPGLGLRLIYFSYDVKMKEKGDIPEGYSVSREKKERFSLILESASTNQTSMYLCASMTSWLTFSSGQGYEQYFGPGTRLTVT.